The next 29 T cell receptor beta chains were all read from a single sample in a study of cytomegalovirus exposure and HLA in healthy donors. TCRdb's table, derived via immunoSEQ multiplex PCR, lists solely in-frame clones and lacks some. Seen here are more than 55,000 clones, roughly 92% observed once, and the top ten hold 0.63%. Sequencing input: PBMCs. The receptors were gathered from a woman aged 18 to 35 in good health and CMV-seronegative.

This chain connects TRBV28 to TRBJ1-4, with D tentatively TRBD1 (6 bases). In germline, CDR1 is MDHEN, CDR2 SYDVKM. This CDR3 spans 15 amino acids. V lost 3 bases and J lost 5, with 13 bases in between. In nucleotides, the CDR3 is TGTGCCAGCAGTTTGTTGACAGGCTTAAATGAAAAACTGTTTTTT. It translates to CASSLLTGLNEKLFF. The entire variable domain, with the rest obtained from reference TRBV28 and TRBJ1-4, is as follows: DVKVTQSSRYLVKRTGEKVFLECVQDMDHENMFWYRQDPGLGLRLIYFSYDVKMKEKGDIPEGYSVSREKKERFSLILESASTNQTSMYLCASSLLTGLNEKLFFGSGTQLSVL.

The chain employs TRBV10-3 and TRBJ1-1; D uncertain. This CDR3 has 14 amino acids. Germline assignment: CDR1 ENHRY and CDR2 SYGVKD. V dropped 0 bases and J dropped 5 bases, with 10 bases sitting between them. In DNA form, the CDR3 reads TGTGCCATCAGTGAGTCGAACGGGGTGACTGAAGCTTTCTTT. Residues: CAISESNGVTEAFF.

This chain connects TRBV30 to TRBJ1-2, with a tentative D call TRBD1 (5 bases). The CDR3 spans 18 residues. V dropped 1 base and J dropped 0 bases, with 21 bases sitting between them. CDR1 is GTSNPN, CDR2 SVGIG, per germline (reference sequence). The CDR3 sequence: CAWSGFYLGATSNYGYTF. Here the CDR3 DNA reads TGTGCCTGGAGTGGTTTCTATCTAGGGGCGACTTCTAACTATGGCTACACCTTC.

The chain couples TRBV7-2 to TRBJ2-7, with 14 bases identical to TRBD2. Germline trimming cut 7 bases from V and 2 bases from J; bases unmatched to any gene: 7. The CDR3 length is 16 residues. Germline CDR1 and CDR2: SGHTA and FQGNSA. The CDR3 DNA follows: TGTGCCAGCACCAATCCGGGACTAGCGGGGGCCTACGAGCAGTACTTC. The encoded protein is CASTNPGLAGAYEQYF.

This chain joins TRBV11-2 and TRBJ2-1; 11 positions agree with TRBD2. The CDR3 contains 18 residues. V dropped 1 base and J dropped 5; count of bases not matched to a gene: 10. Germline V gives CDR1 SGHAT, CDR2 FQNNGV. CDR3 loop: CASSLVWLAGGYNNEQFF. In DNA, the CDR3 is TGTGCCAGCAGCTTAGTTTGGCTAGCGGGGGGATATAACAATGAGCAGTTCTTC. The full variable domain, rest sourced from reference TRBV11-2 and TRBJ2-1, is EAGVAQSPRYKIIEKRQSVAFWCNPISGHATLYWYQQILGQGPKLLIQFQNNGVVDDSQLPKDRFSAERLKGVDSTLKIQPAKLEDSAVYLCASSLVWLAGGYNNEQFFGPGTRLTVL.

This chain links TRBV30 with TRBJ1-1; no clear D gene. Germline V gene data show CDR1 as GTSNPN and CDR2 as SVGIG (reference sequence). Trimming shortened V by 2 bases and J by 4 bases, and 8 bases separated the two germline ends. This CDR3 has 12 residues. The CDR3 DNA follows: TGTGCCTGGAGTTACAAAAGCACTGAAGCTTTCTTT. It yields the protein CAWSYKSTEAFF.

V usage is TRBV5-4 and J usage is TRBJ1-1; D not resolved. The CDR3 sequence is 13 residues long. The ends were cut back, 4 bases at V and 11 bases at J, with 18 bases in the middle. In germline, CDR1 is SGHNT, CDR2 YYREEE (reference sequence). The chain's CDR3 is CASSPRGEGFAFF. CDR3 sequence (DNA): TGTGCCAGCAGCCCCCGGGGTGAGGGATTTGCTTTCTTT.

The gene calls are TRBV30 and TRBJ1-2; weak D call: TRBD1 (6 bases). Germline CDR1 reads GTSNPN; CDR2 reads SVGIG (reference sequence). This CDR3 spans 13 amino acids. Trimming took off 2 bases at V and 12 bases at J, with 19 bases between the two ends. CDR3 protein: CAWSPQHPRGDTF. CDR3 nucleotides: TGTGCCTGGAGTCCTCAACACCCCAGGGGCGACACCTTC. The full variable domain, with the rest looked up from reference TRBV30 and TRBJ1-2, is SQTIHQWPATLVQPVGSPLSLECTVEGTSNPNLYWYRQAAGRGLQLLFYSVGIGQISSEVPQNLSASRPQDRQFILSSKKLLLSDSGFYLCAWSPQHPRGDTFGSGTRLTVV.

The chain couples TRBV10-2 to TRBJ1-1, with TRBD1 identical over 7 bases. V lost 3 bases and J lost 1; bases outside the gene matches: 2. The germline V gene encodes CDR1 WSHSY and CDR2 SAAADI. This CDR3 region has 14 residues. The CDR3 reads CASSDSGGNTEAFF. The CDR3 nucleotides read TGCGCCAGCAGTGACTCAGGGGGGAACACTGAAGCTTTCTTT.

V is TRBV30 and J is TRBJ2-1; D unresolved. V was pared by 0 bases and J by 3 bases, with 9 bases between. Per germline, CDR1 GTSNPN and CDR2 SVGIG (reference sequence). The CDR3 is made up of 14 amino acids. DNA for the CDR3: TGTGCCTGGAGTGTACTGATCGACTACAATGAGCAGTTCTTC. Its protein is CAWSVLIDYNEQFF.

The V gene is TRBV29-1, the J gene TRBJ2-2; tentatively, D is TRBD2 (6 bases). Germline lookup yields CDR1 SQVTM and CDR2 ANQGSEA. This CDR3 comprises 14 residues. Trimming left V 5 bases short and J 2 bases short, with 12 bases between. CDR3 in DNA: TGCAGCGTTTCTCGGGGGATAAACACCGGGGAGCTGTTTTTT. Encoded protein: CSVSRGINTGELFF.

The V call is TRBV7-9, the J call TRBJ1-4; possible D gene TRBD1, 6 bases. V was pared by 1 base and J by 5 bases, with 20 bases between. Germline CDR1 is SEHNR and CDR2 is FQNEAQ (reference sequence). There are 18 residues in the CDR3. The DNA for the CDR3 is TGTGCCAGCAGCTTAGTTGGCCGGGGGGGCTCATCAAATGAAAAACTGTTTTTT. This sequence encodes CASSLVGRGGSSNEKLFF.

The chain is built from TRBV6-5 and TRBJ1-2; TRBD1 is a possible D gene (5 bases). Germline CDR1 and CDR2: MNHEY and SVGAGI. V was clipped by 0 bases and J by 5 bases, with 13 bases between them. This CDR3 region has 15 residues. CDR3 residues: CASSYSGGATYGYTF. The CDR3 coding sequence is TGTGCCAGCAGTTACTCGGGAGGGGCGACGTATGGCTACACCTTC.

The chain joins TRBV4-1 to TRBJ1-2; D is ambiguous. This CDR3 is built from 13 residues. Germline CDR1 MGHRA, CDR2 YSYEKL. V shed 1 base and J shed 7 bases, with 10 bases lying between them. CDR3: CASSQVPPGGYTF. DNA of the CDR3: TGCGCCAGCAGCCAAGTTCCGCCGGGTGGCTACACCTTC.

The rearrangement uses TRBV5-5 and TRBJ1-2; 8 bases align to TRBD1. The CDR3 is made up of 15 amino acids. Germline V CDR1 and CDR2: SGHKS, YYEKEE (reference sequence). V was clipped by 4 bases and J by 4 bases; unmatched bases: 9. CDR3 amino acids: CASSPRQGMAYGYTF. CDR3 DNA: TGTGCCAGCAGCCCCCGACAGGGGATGGCCTATGGCTACACCTTC.

The CDR3 DNA reads TGTGCCAGCAGCCCCGGGACACACACTAATCAGCCCCAGCATTTT. This encodes CASSPGTHTNQPQHF. This chain links TRBV7-8 with TRBJ1-5; tentatively, D is TRBD1 (6 bases). The CDR3 runs 15 residues. V lost 5 bases to trimming and J lost 4 bases, with 15 bases between them. Germline V lookup: CDR1 SGHVS, CDR2 FQNEAQ.

The chain has TRBV9 and TRBJ1-4, with TRBD1 matching over 8 bases. Germline loops: CDR1 SGDLS, CDR2 YYNGEE. CDR3 length: 19 residues. The V and J ends lost 4 bases and 4 bases, in that order; junction bases with no gene match: 18. The CDR3 region has the DNA TGTGCCAGCAGCCTCGATTCCGGAATTTCAGGGGGCAATAATGAAAAACTGTTTTTT. Its translation: CASSLDSGISGGNNEKLFF.

V usage is TRBV29-1 and J usage is TRBJ2-7; 8 bases align to TRBD2. This CDR3 is 14 amino acids long. Germline V CDR1 and CDR2: SQVTM, ANQGSEA. The V segment lost 1 base and the J segment 3 bases; nucleotides outside the gene matches: 5. In DNA form, the CDR3 reads TGCAGCGTTGAAGCGGGGGGGTCCCACTACGAGCAGTACTTC. Translating gives CSVEAGGSHYEQYF.

As concerns this clone: The same CDR3 is also encoded by other DNA sequences in this sample. CDR3 loop: CASSPSTGNSNQPQHF. CDR3 nucleotides: TGTGCCAGCTCACCGTCGACAGGGAATAGCAATCAGCCCCAGCATTTT. The chain is built from TRBV18 and TRBJ1-5; TRBD1 matches 7 bases. Unmatched junction bases numbered 5, after V lost 3 bases and J lost 0 bases. CDR1 KGHSH and CDR2 LQKENI come from the germline V gene. CDR3 length: 16 residues.

The V and J genes are TRBV28 and TRBJ2-1; D is possibly TRBD1 (5 bases). This CDR3 has 16 amino acids. Germline values: CDR1 MDHEN, CDR2 SYDVKM. Trimming shortened V by 8 bases and J by 3 bases, and 20 bases separated the two germline ends. The chain's CDR3 is CASQTVLGHNYNEQFF. CDR3 DNA sequence: TGTGCCAGCCAAACCGTGCTAGGACACAACTACAATGAGCAGTTCTTC.

The chain links TRBV5-1 to TRBJ2-7; 7 positions agree with TRBD1. The CDR3 runs to 14 residues. J lost 5 bases, V lost 4 bases, and 9 bases had no gene match. Germline CDR1 and CDR2: SGHRS and YFSETQ. CDR3 bases: TGCGCCAGCAGCAGACTGACAGGGCTAGACGAGCAGTACTTC. This encodes CASSRLTGLDEQYF.

The chain links TRBV6-5 to TRBJ1-6; 7 bases line up with TRBD1. CDR3 length: 14 residues. Germline CDR1 reads MNHEY; CDR2 reads SVGAGI. V lost 7 bases, J lost 6 bases, and 6 bases stayed unmatched. The CDR3 spells CASTADRVNSPLHF. The CDR3 DNA reads as TGTGCCAGCACCGCAGACAGGGTTAATTCACCCCTCCACTTT.

The genes are TRBV27 and TRBJ2-1; 8 bases are shared with TRBD1. The junction had 11 bases not matched to a gene; V was cut back by 5 bases and J by 5 bases. Per germline, CDR1 MNHEY and CDR2 SMNVEV (reference sequence). The CDR3 runs 16 residues. The CDR3 region is CASSILSDRANNEQFF. CDR3 sequence (DNA): TGTGCCAGCAGTATCCTCTCGGACAGGGCAAACAATGAGCAGTTCTTC.

The rearrangement joins TRBV5-4 to TRBJ2-3; the match to TRBD2 covers 14 bases. The trim removed 2 bases at V and 1 base at J, leaving 3 bases unmatched. Germline-derived CDR1 and CDR2 are SGHNT and YYREEE (reference sequence). This CDR3 is built from 17 residues. CDR3 in amino acids: CASSFKGLAGGTDTQYF. The CDR3 region has the DNA TGTGCCAGCAGCTTCAAGGGACTAGCGGGGGGCACAGATACGCAGTATTTT. The full variable domain, its missing parts supplied by reference TRBV5-4 and TRBJ2-3, is ETGVTQSPTHLIKTRGQQVTLRCSSQSGHNTVSWYQQALGQGPQFIFQYYREEENGRGNFPPRFSGLQFPNYSSELNVNALELDDSALYLCASSFKGLAGGTDTQYFGPGTRLTVL.

The chain has TRBV4-3 and TRBJ1-4; perhaps TRBD1 as D (5 bases). The CDR3 covers 13 residues. Germline values: CDR1 LGHNA, CDR2 YSLEER. The V and J ends lost 2 bases and 7 bases respectively, with 8 bases between them. Here the CDR3 DNA reads TGCGCCAGCAGCCAACAGGGAGGTGAAAAACTGTTTTTT. Amino acid sequence: CASSQQGGEKLFF.

The genes are TRBV7-9 and TRBJ1-4; the match to TRBD1 covers 7 bases. Germline CDR1 is SEHNR and CDR2 is FQNEAQ (reference sequence). Unmatched junction bases numbered 4, after V lost 2 bases and J lost 7 bases. CDR3 length: 14 residues. The CDR3 protein is CASSLKGATEKLFF. The CDR3 DNA reads as TGTGCCAGCAGCTTAAAGGGGGCGACTGAAAAACTGTTTTTT.

V usage is TRBV29-1 and J usage is TRBJ1-3, with TRBD1 matching over 7 bases. CDR3 length: 13 amino acids. Germline-derived CDR1 and CDR2 are SQVTM and ANQGSEA. V gave up 4 bases and J gave up 7 bases; unmatched junction bases: 7. CDR3 sequence: CSVGQGGINTIYF. CDR3 bases: TGCAGCGTTGGACAGGGCGGCATCAACACCATATATTTT. The variable domain in full, with the rest retrieved from reference TRBV29-1 and TRBJ1-3, is SAVISQKPSRDICQRGTSLTIQCQVDSQVTMMFWYRQQPGQSLTLIATANQGSEATYESGFVIDKFPISRPNLTFSTLTVSNMSPEDSSIYLCSVGQGGINTIYFGEGSWLTVV.

In the case of this clone: Relative to the germline gene, one junction end is altered; a read error may explain this. This chain uses TRBV20-1 with TRBJ2-5; 8 positions agree with TRBD1. The CDR3 totals 11 residues. Germline CDR1 and CDR2: DFQATT and SNEGSKA (reference sequence). CDR3 sequence: CSAHQGARGDF. Here the CDR3 DNA reads TGCAGTGCTCACCAGGGGGCGCGAGGCGACTTC.

This clone was observed a single time. This rearrangement joins TRBV10-3 to TRBJ2-7, with TRBD1 matching 7 bases. The J segment lost 3 bases and the V segment lost 0 bases, leaving 8 bases of the junction unmatched. The CDR3 consists of 16 residues. In germline, CDR1 is ENHRY, CDR2 SYGVKD. CDR3 amino acids: CAISESWDSPHYEQYF. The CDR3 region has the DNA TGTGCCATCAGTGAGTCCTGGGACAGTCCCCACTACGAGCAGTACTTC.